Many counts were recorded for the clone carrying this T cell receptor beta chain. Unique molecular identifiers were incorporated into the prepared TCRbeta library. MiXCR was run by TCRdb on the PCR reads, yielding one entry per CDR3 protein. The sample yields approximately 400,000 distinct CDR3 sequences, approximately 11% seen once. V trimming: 4 bases; J trimming: 6 bases; junction bases outside the gene matches: 0. The CDR3 spans 13 residues. Looked up from germline, CDR1 is LGHDT and CDR2 is YNNKEL (reference sequence). This entry belongs to a study of T-cell reconstitution after alpha-beta-depleted transplantation in children.

The TCR comes from a human donor who donated a stem cell graft to a child with acute myeloid leukemia. The chain employs TRBV3-1 and TRBJ2-3; 11 nucleotides match TRBD2. The specimen was PBMCs from the stem cell graft donor, collected from the stem cell graft. The CDR3 region is CASSLAGGDTQYF. Written as DNA, the CDR3 is TGTGCCAGCAGCCTAGCGGGAGGGGATACGCAGTATTTT.